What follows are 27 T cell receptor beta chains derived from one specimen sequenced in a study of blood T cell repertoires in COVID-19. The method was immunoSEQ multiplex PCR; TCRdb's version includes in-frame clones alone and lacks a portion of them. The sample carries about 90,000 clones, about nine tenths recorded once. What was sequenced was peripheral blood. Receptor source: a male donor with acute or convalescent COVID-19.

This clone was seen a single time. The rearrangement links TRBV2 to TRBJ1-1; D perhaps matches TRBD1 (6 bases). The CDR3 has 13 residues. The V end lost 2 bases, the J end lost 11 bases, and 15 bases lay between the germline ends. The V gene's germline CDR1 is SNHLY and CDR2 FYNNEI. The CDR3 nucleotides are TGTGCCAGCAGTGAATTACCCACAGGGATGGCTTTCTTT. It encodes CASSELPTGMAFF.

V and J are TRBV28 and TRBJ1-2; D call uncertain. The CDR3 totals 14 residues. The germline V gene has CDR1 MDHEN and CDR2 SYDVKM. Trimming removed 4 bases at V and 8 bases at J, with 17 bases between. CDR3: CASSSPAFTGGYTF. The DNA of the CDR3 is TGTGCCAGCAGTTCGCCAGCCTTCACGGGGGGCTACACCTTC.

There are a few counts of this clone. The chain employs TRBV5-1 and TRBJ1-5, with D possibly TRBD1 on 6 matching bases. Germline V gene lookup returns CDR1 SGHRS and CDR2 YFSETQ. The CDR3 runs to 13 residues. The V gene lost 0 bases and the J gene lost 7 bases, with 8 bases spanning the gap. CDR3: CASSLEGEQPQHF. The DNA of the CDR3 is TGCGCCAGCAGCTTGGAGGGGGAACAGCCCCAGCATTTT. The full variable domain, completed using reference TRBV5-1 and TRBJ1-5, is KAGVTQTPRYLIKTRGQQVTLSCSPISGHRSVSWYQQTPGQGLQFLFEYFSETQRNKGNFPGRFSGRQFSNSRSEMNVSTLELGDSALYLCASSLEGEQPQHFGDGTRLSIL.

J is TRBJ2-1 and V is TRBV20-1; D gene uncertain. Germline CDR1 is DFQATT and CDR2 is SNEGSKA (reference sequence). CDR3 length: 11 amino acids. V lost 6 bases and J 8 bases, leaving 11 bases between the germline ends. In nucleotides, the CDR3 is TGCAGTGCCAACGAAGGAGATGAGCAGTTCTTC. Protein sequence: CSANEGDEQFF.

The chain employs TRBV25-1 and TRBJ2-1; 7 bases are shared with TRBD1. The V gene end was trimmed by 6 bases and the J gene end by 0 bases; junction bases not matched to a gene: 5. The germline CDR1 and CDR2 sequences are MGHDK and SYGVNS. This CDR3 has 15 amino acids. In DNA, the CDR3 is TGTGCCAGCAGCCCGGGACAGAGCTCCTACAATGAGCAGTTCTTC. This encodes CASSPGQSSYNEQFF.

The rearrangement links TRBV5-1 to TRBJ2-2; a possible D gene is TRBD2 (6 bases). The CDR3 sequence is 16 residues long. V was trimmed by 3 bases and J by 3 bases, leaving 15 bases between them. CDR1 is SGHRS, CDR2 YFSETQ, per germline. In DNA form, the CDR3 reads TGCGCCAGCAGCTCCTCCGGAGGGCCAGACACCGGGGAGCTGTTTTTT. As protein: CASSSSGGPDTGELFF. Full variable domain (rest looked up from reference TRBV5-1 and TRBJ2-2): KAGVTQTPRYLIKTRGQQVTLSCSPISGHRSVSWYQQTPGQGLQFLFEYFSETQRNKGNFPGRFSGRQFSNSRSEMNVSTLELGDSALYLCASSSSGGPDTGELFFGEGSRLTVL.

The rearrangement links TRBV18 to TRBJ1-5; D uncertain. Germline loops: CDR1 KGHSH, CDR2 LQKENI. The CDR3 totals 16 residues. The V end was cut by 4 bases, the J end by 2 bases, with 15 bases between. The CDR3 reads CASSQDKSRGNQPQHF. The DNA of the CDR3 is TGTGCCAGCTCACAAGACAAGTCGAGGGGCAATCAGCCCCAGCATTTT.

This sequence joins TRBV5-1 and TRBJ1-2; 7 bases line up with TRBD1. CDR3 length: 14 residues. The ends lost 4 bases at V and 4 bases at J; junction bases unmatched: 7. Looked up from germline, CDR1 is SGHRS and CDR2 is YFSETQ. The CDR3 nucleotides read TGCGCCAGCAGCACGTCAGGGGGAAGCTATGGCTACACCTTC. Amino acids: CASSTSGGSYGYTF.

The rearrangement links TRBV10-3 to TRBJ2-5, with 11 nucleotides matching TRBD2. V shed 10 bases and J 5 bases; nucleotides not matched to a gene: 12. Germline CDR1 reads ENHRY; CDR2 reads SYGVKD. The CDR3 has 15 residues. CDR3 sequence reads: CATTNIAGGPETQYF. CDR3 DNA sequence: TGTGCCACCACGAATATAGCGGGGGGGCCGGAGACCCAGTACTTC.

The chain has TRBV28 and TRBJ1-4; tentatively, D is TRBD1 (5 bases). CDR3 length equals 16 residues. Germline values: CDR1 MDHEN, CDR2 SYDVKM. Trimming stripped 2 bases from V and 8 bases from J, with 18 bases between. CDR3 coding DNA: TGTGCCAGCAGTTTACCTATTTCTAGGGGAGGGGAAAAACTGTTTTTT. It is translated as CASSLPISRGGEKLFF.

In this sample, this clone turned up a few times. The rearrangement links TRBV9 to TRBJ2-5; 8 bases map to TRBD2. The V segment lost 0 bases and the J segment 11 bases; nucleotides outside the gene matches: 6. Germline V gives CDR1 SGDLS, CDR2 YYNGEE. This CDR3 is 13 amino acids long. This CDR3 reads CASSVEAGAHQYF. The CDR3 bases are TGTGCCAGCAGCGTAGAAGCGGGGGCACATCAGTACTTC.

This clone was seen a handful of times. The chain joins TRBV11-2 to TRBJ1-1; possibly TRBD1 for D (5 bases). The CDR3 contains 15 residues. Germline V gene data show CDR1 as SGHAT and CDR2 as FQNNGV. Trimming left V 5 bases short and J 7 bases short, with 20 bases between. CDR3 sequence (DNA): TGTGCCAGCAGCCCTAGGACCGGCCGCAGGGTTGAAGCTTTCTTT. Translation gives CASSPRTGRRVEAFF.

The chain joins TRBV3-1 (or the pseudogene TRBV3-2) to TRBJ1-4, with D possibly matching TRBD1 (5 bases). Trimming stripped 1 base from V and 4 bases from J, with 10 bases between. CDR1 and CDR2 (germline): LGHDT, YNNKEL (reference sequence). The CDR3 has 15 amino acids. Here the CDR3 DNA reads TGTGCCAGCAGCCAAGTGGCAGGGTATAATGAAAAACTGTTTTTT. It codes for CASSQVAGYNEKLFF.

For the CDR3, the DNA is TGTGCCAGTAGTTCAGGCGCGGGATTGAACACTGAAGCTTTCTTT. Amino acid sequence: CASSSGAGLNTEAFF. The rearrangement joins TRBV19 to TRBJ1-1; no reliable D call. Germline lookup yields CDR1 LNHDA and CDR2 SQIVND (reference sequence). V dropped 5 bases and J dropped 0 bases, with 13 bases sitting between them. This CDR3 is built from 15 residues. The entire variable domain, with the rest obtained from reference TRBV19 and TRBJ1-1, is as follows: DGGITQSPKYLFRKEGQNVTLSCEQNLNHDAMYWYRQDPGQGLRLIYYSQIVNDFQKGDIAEGYSVSREKKESFPLTVTSAQKNPTAFYLCASSSGAGLNTEAFFGQGTRLTVV.

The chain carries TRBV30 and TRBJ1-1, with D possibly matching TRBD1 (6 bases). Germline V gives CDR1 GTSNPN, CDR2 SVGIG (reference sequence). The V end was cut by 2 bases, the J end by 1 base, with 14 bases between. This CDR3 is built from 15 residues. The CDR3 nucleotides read TGTGCCTGGAGTCTTACCCCAGGGGCGAACACTGAAGCTTTCTTT. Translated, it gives CAWSLTPGANTEAFF.

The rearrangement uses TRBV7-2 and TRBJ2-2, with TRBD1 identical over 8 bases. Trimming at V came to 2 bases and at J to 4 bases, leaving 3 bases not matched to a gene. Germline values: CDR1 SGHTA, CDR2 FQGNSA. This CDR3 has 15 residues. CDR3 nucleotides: TGTGCCAGCAGCTTATTAGGGACAGGCACCGGGGAGCTGTTTTTT. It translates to CASSLLGTGTGELFF.

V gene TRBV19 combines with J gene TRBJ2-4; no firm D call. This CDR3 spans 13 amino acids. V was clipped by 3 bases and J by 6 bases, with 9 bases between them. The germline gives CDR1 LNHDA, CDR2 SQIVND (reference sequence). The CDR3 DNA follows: TGTGCCAGTAGTATTGAGCCCGCAAACATTCAGTACTTC. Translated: CASSIEPANIQYF.

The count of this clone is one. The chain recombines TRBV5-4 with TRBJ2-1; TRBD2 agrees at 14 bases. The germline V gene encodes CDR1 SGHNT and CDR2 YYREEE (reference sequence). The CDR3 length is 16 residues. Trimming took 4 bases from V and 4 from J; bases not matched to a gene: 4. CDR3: CASSLGTSGGYNEQFF. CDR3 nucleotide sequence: TGTGCCAGCAGCCTAGGGACTAGCGGGGGATACAATGAGCAGTTCTTC.

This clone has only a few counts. CDR3 loop: CASRYGRGEKLFF. The CDR3 coding sequence is TGTGCCAGCCGGTACGGCCGGGGTGAAAAACTGTTTTTT. V gene TRBV25-1 combines with J gene TRBJ1-4; D call uncertain. Trimming shortened V by 8 bases and J by 7 bases, and 14 bases separated the two germline ends. The CDR3 consists of 13 residues. CDR1 and CDR2 from the germline V gene are MGHDK and SYGVNS. Using reference TRBV25-1 and TRBJ1-4 for the parts outside the CDR3, the full variable domain is EADIYQTPRYLVIGTGKKITLECSQTMGHDKMYWYQQDPGMELHLIHYSYGVNSTEKGDLSSESTVSRIRTEHFPLTLESARPSHTSQYLCASRYGRGEKLFFGSGTQLSVL.

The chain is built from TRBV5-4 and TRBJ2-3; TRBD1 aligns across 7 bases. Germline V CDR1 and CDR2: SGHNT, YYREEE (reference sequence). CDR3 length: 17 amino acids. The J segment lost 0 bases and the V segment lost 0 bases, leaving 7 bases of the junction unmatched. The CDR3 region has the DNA TGTGCCAGCAGCTTGGCCGGACAGGCTTATAGCACAGATACGCAGTATTTT. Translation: CASSLAGQAYSTDTQYF.

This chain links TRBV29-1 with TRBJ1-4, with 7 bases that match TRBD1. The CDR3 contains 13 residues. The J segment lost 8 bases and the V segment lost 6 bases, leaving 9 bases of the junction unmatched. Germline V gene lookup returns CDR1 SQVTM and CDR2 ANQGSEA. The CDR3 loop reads CSVAGDSGEKLFF. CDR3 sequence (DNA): TGCAGCGTCGCCGGGGACAGCGGGGAAAAACTGTTTTTT.

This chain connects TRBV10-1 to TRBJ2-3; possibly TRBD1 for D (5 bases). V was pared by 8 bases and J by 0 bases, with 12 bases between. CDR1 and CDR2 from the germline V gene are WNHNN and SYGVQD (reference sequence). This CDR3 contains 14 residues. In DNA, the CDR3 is TGCGCCAGCCTAGACAGTCCTAGCACAGATACGCAGTATTTT. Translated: CASLDSPSTDTQYF.

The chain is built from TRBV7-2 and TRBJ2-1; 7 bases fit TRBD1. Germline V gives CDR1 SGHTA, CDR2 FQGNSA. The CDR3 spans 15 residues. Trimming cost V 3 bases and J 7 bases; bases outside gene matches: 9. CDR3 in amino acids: CASSFDRDSSNEQFF. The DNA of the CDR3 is TGTGCCAGCAGCTTTGACAGGGATTCGTCTAATGAGCAGTTCTTC.

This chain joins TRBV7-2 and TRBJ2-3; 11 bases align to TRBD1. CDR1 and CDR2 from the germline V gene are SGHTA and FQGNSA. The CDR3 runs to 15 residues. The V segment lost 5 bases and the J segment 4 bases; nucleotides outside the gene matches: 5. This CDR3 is CASSQDRGRADTQYF. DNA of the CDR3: TGTGCCAGCAGCCAGGACAGGGGGCGGGCAGATACGCAGTATTTT.

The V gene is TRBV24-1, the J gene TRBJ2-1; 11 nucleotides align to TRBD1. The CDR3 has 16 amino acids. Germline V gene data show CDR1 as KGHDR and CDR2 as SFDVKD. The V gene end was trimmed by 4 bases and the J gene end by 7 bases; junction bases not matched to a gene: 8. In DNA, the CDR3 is TGTGCCACCAGTGACCCTGGGACAGGGGGGGGTAATGAGCAGTTCTTC. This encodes CATSDPGTGGGNEQFF.

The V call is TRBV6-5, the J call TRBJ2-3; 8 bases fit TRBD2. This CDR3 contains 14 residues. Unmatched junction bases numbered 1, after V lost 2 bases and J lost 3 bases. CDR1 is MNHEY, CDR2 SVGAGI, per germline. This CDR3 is CASSYQRGTDTQYF. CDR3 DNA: TGTGCCAGCAGTTACCAGCGGGGGACAGATACGCAGTATTTT.

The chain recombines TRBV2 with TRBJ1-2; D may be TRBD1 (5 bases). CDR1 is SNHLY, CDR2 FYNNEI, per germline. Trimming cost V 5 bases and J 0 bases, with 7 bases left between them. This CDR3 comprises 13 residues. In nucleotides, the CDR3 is TGTGCCAGCAGTCAGACAGCTAACTATGGCTACACCTTC. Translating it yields CASSQTANYGYTF.